This is a list of T cell receptor beta chains from one sample in a study of OX40 agonist ivuxolimab in advanced cancers. Repertoires were generated with immunoSEQ multiplex PCR, while TCRdb's copy carries only in-frame clones and drops some. The data show tens of thousands of clones, roughly 87% seen once. The specimen comprised CD4+ or CD8+ T cells sorted from blood, sampled in a trial of the OX40 agonist ivuxolimab. These receptors came from an adult with an advanced solid tumor such as melanoma, head and neck, liver or kidney cancer. The CDR3 runs from the conserved cysteine through the conserved F or W. The D gene is left open where the match is weak. Expanded clones are given a class, and other clones once, few, many or no size at all.

j_call	d_call	clone_size	v_call	cdr3_nt	cdr3_aa
TRBJ2-7	TRBD2	.	TRBV6-6	TGTGCCAGCAGTTACTCGGGCGGGGGCTCCTACGAGCAGTACTTC	CASSYSGGGSYEQYF
TRBJ1-1	.	.	TRBV6-1	TGTGCCAGCAGGAAGCAGGGTGGAGACACTGAAGCTTTCTTT	CASRKQGGDTEAFF
TRBJ1-2	.	few	TRBV19	TGTGCCAGTAGTATCGGGATAGACTATGGCTACACCTTC	CASSIGIDYGYTF
TRBJ1-1	TRBD1	.	TRBV6-5	TGTGCCAGCAGTTACTCCGGGACAGGGGGGAACACTGAAGCTTTCTTT	CASSYSGTGGNTEAFF
TRBJ1-6	TRBD1	.	TRBV19	TGTGCCAGTACCGGACAGGGGGCGCTTTCACCCCTCCACTTT	CASTGQGALSPLHF
TRBJ2-2	.	.	TRBV9	TGTGCCAGCAGCGTACTTGGTCAGGGAGCCCCCACCGGGGAGCTGTTTTTT	CASSVLGQGAPTGELFF
TRBJ1-5	.	.	TRBV5-6	TGTGCCAGCAGCGCTCGTTTTCGGGGTGGTCAGCCCCAGCATTTT	CASSARFRGGQPQHF
TRBJ2-1	.	once	TRBV7-3	TGTGCCAGCAGCCGTGGGCGGGTCGGTTGGGATGAGCAGTTCTTC	CASSRGRVGWDEQFF
TRBJ2-6	.	.	TRBV28	TGTGCCAGCAGCCCATCATTTCCGCGACAGCGTAATACCTCTGGGGCCAACGTCCTGACTTTC	CASSPSFPRQRNTSGANVLTF
TRBJ2-7	.	.	TRBV19	TGTGCCAGTAGTTCCAACAGGTACCTTTACGAGCAGTACTTC	CASSSNRYLYEQYF
TRBJ2-3	.	.	TRBV18	TGTGCCAGCTCACCCTCCGGAAATACGCAGTATTTT	CASSPSGNTQYF
TRBJ2-3	.	.	TRBV18	TGTGCCAGCTCACGGAGCGGAGGGAGCACAGATACGCAGTATTTT	CASSRSGGSTDTQYF
TRBJ2-3	TRBD2	.	TRBV11-2	TGTGCCAGCCGGCTAGCGGAGCCTAGAGATACGCAGTATTTT	CASRLAEPRDTQYF
TRBJ2-7	TRBD1	.	TRBV27	TGTGCCAGCAGACTCGACAGGGGTCACGAGCAGTACTTC	CASRLDRGHEQYF
TRBJ2-7	.	.	TRBV18	TGTGCCAGCTCACCTCAGGGAACGGACGAGCAGTACTTC	CASSPQGTDEQYF
TRBJ2-5	.	.	TRBV10-3	TGTGCCATCAGTGGGCGCGGAGAGACCCAGTACTTC	CAISGRGETQYF
TRBJ2-2	.	.	TRBV29-1	TGCAGCGTTGTAAGCAGGCAGGGCGGCACCGGGGAGCTGTTTTTT	CSVVSRQGGTGELFF
TRBJ1-1	.	.	TRBV6-5	TGTGCCAGCAGTCAACGGACCTCTGGGTCTGAAGCTTTCTTT	CASSQRTSGSEAFF
TRBJ1-3	.	.	TRBV5-4	TGTGCCAGCAGCTGGCCCACGGGGGACACCATATATTTT	CASSWPTGDTIYF
TRBJ2-7	.	.	TRBV29-1	TGCAGCGTTGAAGTCGGAAAAAGGGAGTACTTC	CSVEVGKREYF
TRBJ2-7	TRBD2	.	TRBV28	TGTGCCAGTAAGGCGGGAGGGCCTCACGAGCAGTACTTC	CASKAGGPHEQYF
TRBJ2-1	.	.	TRBV27	TGTGCCAGCAGAAGAATGTTGACCTCTGGGTTGTACAATGAGCAGTTCTTC	CASRRMLTSGLYNEQFF
TRBJ2-7	TRBD2	.	TRBV11-1	TGTGCCAGCAGCCTAGCGGTGTACTCCTACGAGCAGTACTTC	CASSLAVYSYEQYF
TRBJ2-1	TRBD2	.	TRBV10-3	TGTGCCATCAGTGACCCAGGACTAGCGGGCAATGAGCAGTTCTTC	CAISDPGLAGNEQFF
TRBJ1-4	.	.	TRBV30	TGTGCCTGGAGTGTACCGGCAGGGTTAGGAAAACTGTTTTTT	CAWSVPAGLGKLFF
TRBJ2-7	TRBD2	few	TRBV28	TGTGCCAGCAGGCCTAGCGGGAGGGCATCCTACGAGCAGTACTTC	CASRPSGRASYEQYF
TRBJ2-5	.	.	TRBV7-8	TGTGCCAGCAGCTTAGGAGGCGGGCAGGGAGAGACCCAGTACTTC	CASSLGGGQGETQYF
TRBJ2-2	.	.	TRBV6-6	TGTGCCAGCAGAATGGACACGAACACCGGGGAGCTGTTTTTT	CASRMDTNTGELFF
TRBJ1-1	.	.	TRBV6-5	TGTGCCAGCAGTTACTCAATGCGGAACACTGAAGCTTTCTTT	CASSYSMRNTEAFF
TRBJ1-6	.	.	TRBV7-9	TGTGCCAGCAGGACGGGCCAGAATTCACCCCTCCACTTT	CASRTGQNSPLHF
TRBJ1-5	.	few	TRBV19	TGTGCCAGTACCCCGACCGGGAATCAGCCCCAGCATTTT	CASTPTGNQPQHF
TRBJ2-3	TRBD2	few	TRBV9	TGTGCCAGCAGCGTACCATCGGGGGAAAAGCGGGAGGTCGATACGCAGTATTTT	CASSVPSGEKREVDTQYF
TRBJ1-1	TRBD1	.	TRBV9	TGTGCCAGCAGCGTAGTGGGACAGGGGAGAGGCATTGAAGCTTTCTTT	CASSVVGQGRGIEAFF
TRBJ2-3	.	few	TRBV10-3	TGTGCCATCAGTGAGGAAGGTATGATCACAGATACGCAGTATTTT	CAISEEGMITDTQYF
TRBJ2-5	TRBD2	once	TRBV30	TGTGCCTGGAGTGTGGGACTAGCGGGAGAGACCCAGTACTTC	CAWSVGLAGETQYF
TRBJ2-5	.	.	TRBV27	TGTGCCAGCAGTTTAGGAGGGGTGAACCCCCAAGAGACCCAGTACTTC	CASSLGGVNPQETQYF
TRBJ2-7	.	.	TRBV4-2	TGTGCCAGCAGCCAAGGGCCTCCCGGGGCTGGCTACGAGCAGTACTTC	CASSQGPPGAGYEQYF
TRBJ1-2	.	.	TRBV27	TGTGCCAGCAGTTTATACTCAGTCGGAGGCTACACCTTC	CASSLYSVGGYTF
TRBJ1-1	.	.	TRBV28	TGTGCCAGCAGTCGGGAGCACATGAACACTGAAGCTTTCTTT	CASSREHMNTEAFF
TRBJ2-2	.	.	TRBV11-3	TGTGCCAGCAGCGCCAAGAAGAACACCGGGGAGCTGTTTTTT	CASSAKKNTGELFF
TRBJ2-2	.	.	TRBV28	TGTGCCAGCGTGGGTCGCGGGGAGCTGTTTTTT	CASVGRGELFF